The 30 T cell receptor beta chains below were found in one sample sequenced in a study of blood T cells in healthy people across ages (dated by TCRdb to between 2014 and 2017). Library preparation employed 5' RACE. The sequencer was an Illumina HiSeq 2500. A second roughly 6 to 12 cycle PCR used a sample-barcoded 5' primer and a J-beta primer mix. Using fastp trimming at Q25 and MiXCR clonotype assembly, TCRdb reanalyzed the public sequencing data and kept in-frame beta chains. Identical CDR3 protein sequences are pooled into one entry, listed with their most common genes and DNA. The sample data list under 1,000,000 distinct CDR3 sequences, and about 45% of these were observed just once. The top ten hold 18% of the sample. Sequenced material: blood. These TCRs come from a man older than 75 in good health.

In this sample, this clonotype turned up a few times. The chain has TRBV7-2 and TRBJ1-2; D unresolved. Trimming removed 1 base at V and 4 bases at J, with 4 bases between. Germline assignment: CDR1 SGHTA and CDR2 FQGNSA. The CDR3 is 12 residues long. The DNA of the CDR3 is TGTGCCAGCAGCTTAGGGGTCTATGGCTACACCTTC. It yields the protein CASSLGVYGYTF. Combining the CDR3 with reference TRBV7-2 and TRBJ1-2 gives the whole variable domain GAGVSQSPSNKVTEKGKDVELRCDPISGHTALYWYRQSLGQGLEFLIYFQGNSAPDKSGLPSDRFSAERTGGSVSTLTIQRTQQEDSAVYLCASSLGVYGYTFGSGTRLTVV.

The rearrangement links TRBV5-1 to TRBJ2-5; TRBD1 matches at 9 bases. From germline, CDR1 is SGHRS and CDR2 YFSETQ. The CDR3 covers 16 residues. The V and J ends lost 3 bases and 4 bases, in that order; junction bases with no gene match: 10. The CDR3 bases are TGCGCCAGCAGCTACCCCCCGGGACAGGGACGAGAGACCCAGTACTTC. This codes for CASSYPPGQGRETQYF.

The genes are TRBV2 and TRBJ2-1; D may be TRBD2 (6 bases). The germline V gene has CDR1 SNHLY and CDR2 FYNNEI. The CDR3 has 11 residues. V was trimmed by 6 bases and J by 9 bases, leaving 9 bases between them. In nucleotides, the CDR3 is TGTGCCAGCAGGGTGGGGGGTGAGCAGTTCTTC. Protein: CASRVGGEQFF.

The sample holds a few counts of this clonotype. The chain links TRBV29-1 to TRBJ2-3; the match to TRBD2 covers 13 bases. Per the germline V gene, CDR1 is SQVTM and CDR2 is ANQGSEA. V lost 7 bases, J lost 2 bases, and 6 bases stayed unmatched. This CDR3 spans 15 amino acids. The CDR3 DNA reads TGCAGCGGCGGGACTAGCGGGATCACCACAGATACGCAGTATTTT. The encoded protein is CSGGTSGITTDTQYF.

V is TRBV28 and J is TRBJ1-2; 10 bases are shared with TRBD1. The ends lost 4 bases at V and 4 bases at J; junction bases unmatched: 9. Germline V gives CDR1 MDHEN, CDR2 SYDVKM. The CDR3 has 16 residues. The CDR3 spells CASSSRDRGFLYGYTF. As DNA, the CDR3 is TGTGCCAGCAGTTCTCGGGACAGGGGTTTCCTCTATGGCTACACCTTC.

The V and J genes are TRBV6-2 or TRBV6-3 and TRBJ2-6; D not resolved. V lost 2 bases and J lost 0, with 8 bases in between. The CDR3 runs 16 residues. The germline gives CDR1 MNHEY, CDR2 SVGEGT. The DNA of the CDR3 is TGTGCCAGCAGTTACCCTGTCCCCTCTGGGGCCAACGTCCTGACTTTC. It yields the protein CASSYPVPSGANVLTF.

The gene calls are TRBV4-1 and TRBJ2-4; 12 nucleotides line up with TRBD2. V was clipped by 0 bases and J by 13 bases; unmatched bases: 10. Germline V gene data show CDR1 as MGHRA and CDR2 as YSYEKL. The length of the CDR3 is 16 residues. CDR3 amino acids: CASSQEGLAGYNEQYF. The CDR3 DNA is TGCGCCAGCAGCCAAGAGGGACTAGCGGGCTACAATGAGCAGTACTTC.

This clonotype was counted ten times or more. The rearrangement links TRBV6-5 to TRBJ2-3; D unresolved. The CDR3 runs to 15 residues. The germline V gene has CDR1 MNHEY and CDR2 SVGAGI. V was pared by 0 bases and J by 5 bases, with 12 bases between. This chain's CDR3 is CASSYSSSSVDTQYF. DNA of the CDR3: TGTGCCAGCAGTTACTCGAGCAGTTCAGTAGATACGCAGTATTTT.

This chain uses TRBV6-6 with TRBJ1-2, with a tentative D call TRBD1 (5 bases). Trimming pared 0 bases from V and 8 bases from J, leaving 13 bases between. The CDR3 runs to 14 residues. The V gene's germline CDR1 is MNHNY and CDR2 SVGAGI (reference sequence). The CDR3, as DNA: TGTGCCAGCAGTTACTCCATAGCGGGGGAGGGCTACACCTTC. Residues: CASSYSIAGEGYTF.

The chain has TRBV6-6 and TRBJ1-2; 8 bases map to TRBD1. This CDR3 has 14 amino acids. Germline V gene data show CDR1 as MNHNY and CDR2 as SVGAGI (reference sequence). V was clipped by 0 bases and J by 8 bases; unmatched bases: 5. The CDR3 spells CASSYSTGVDGYTF. The CDR3 DNA sequence: TGTGCCAGCAGTTACTCGACAGGGGTGGACGGCTACACCTTC.

For this clonotype: Being one base from a much bigger clone, this may be a read error. This chain connects TRBV11-2 to TRBJ2-5; D is unresolved. Germline-derived CDR1 and CDR2 are SGHAT and FQNNGV. Trimming stripped 11 bases from V and 11 bases from J, with 24 bases between. The CDR3 has 13 amino acids. CDR3 sequence (DNA): TGTGCCTCCCAAATTGGTACTTACAATGAGCAGTACTTC. It specifies CASQIGTYNEQYF.

The chain uses TRBV12-3 or TRBV12-4 and TRBJ1-2, with no clear D. The CDR3 runs to 15 residues. V gave up 7 bases and J gave up 0 bases, with 15 bases separating them. CDR3 DNA: TGTGCCAGCAAAGGATCCGCAGTTCCTAACTATGGCTACACCTTC. It is translated as CASKGSAVPNYGYTF.

The table lists this clonotype with a few counts. This rearrangement joins TRBV28 to TRBJ2-1; 7 positions agree with TRBD2. CDR1 is MDHEN and CDR2 is SYDVKM in the germline V gene. With V trimmed by 6 bases and J by 1 base, 6 bases remained unmatched. CDR3 length: 15 amino acids. CDR3 protein: CASRVSGKSYNEQFF. The CDR3 DNA sequence: TGTGCCAGCAGGGTGAGCGGGAAGTCCTACAATGAGCAGTTCTTC.

This clonotype was detected only a few times. This rearrangement joins TRBV12-3 or TRBV12-4 to TRBJ2-1, with 7 positions matching TRBD2. J gave up 5 bases and V 2 bases, and 12 bases lay outside the gene matches. The CDR3 consists of 17 residues. CDR3 sequence (DNA): TGTGCCAGCAGTTTATACGTGGGCGGGGGTACAGACAATGAGCAGTTCTTC. Translating gives CASSLYVGGGTDNEQFF.

This chain links TRBV5-1 with TRBJ2-5; TRBD2 matches 8 bases. This CDR3 has 13 residues. V shed 4 bases, J shed 11 bases, and the junction held 10 bases outside the gene matches. The V gene's germline CDR1 is SGHRS and CDR2 YFSETQ. CDR3 sequence: CASSNQLAEEQYF. The CDR3 nucleotides are TGCGCCAGCAGCAACCAACTAGCGGAAGAGCAGTACTTC.

The chain has TRBV5-5 and TRBJ2-4; D uncertain. The V and J ends lost 4 bases and 8 bases respectively, with 16 bases between them. Germline V CDR1 and CDR2: SGHKS, YYEKEE (reference sequence). The CDR3 extends over 14 amino acids. CDR3 protein: CASSVDQSSDIQYF. CDR3 nucleotides: TGTGCCAGCAGCGTGGACCAAAGCTCGGACATTCAGTACTTC.

This clonotype was detected a few times. V and J are TRBV29-1 and TRBJ1-1, with D unresolved. The CDR3 has 13 amino acids. Germline assignment: CDR1 SQVTM and CDR2 ANQGSEA. V lost 0 bases, J lost 4 bases, and 9 bases lay in between. CDR3 protein: CSVEEKGGTEAFF. In DNA form, the CDR3 reads TGCAGCGTTGAAGAAAAGGGAGGCACTGAAGCTTTCTTT.

Remarks on this clonotype: A much larger clone sits a single nucleotide away, making a read error possible. The J gene is TRBJ2-3, the V gene TRBV2, with 7 nucleotides matching TRBD1. Unmatched junction bases numbered 6, after V lost 6 bases and J lost 3 bases. There are 14 residues in the CDR3. CDR1 SNHLY and CDR2 FYNNEI come from the germline V gene. CDR3 bases: TGTGCCAGCAGGGAACACAGGGGTACAGATACGCAGTATTTT. It encodes CASREHRGTDTQYF.

This clonotype appeared a single time. The rearrangement links TRBV20-1 to TRBJ2-1; 9 positions match TRBD1. V was clipped by 0 bases and J by 7 bases; unmatched bases: 7. From germline, CDR1 is DFQATT and CDR2 SNEGSKA (reference sequence). CDR3 length equals 15 residues. In DNA, the CDR3 is TGCAGTGCTAGAGATTTACAGGGGGCCGGGAATGAGCAGTTCTTC. Translating gives CSARDLQGAGNEQFF.

The chain uses TRBV7-9 and TRBJ2-3, with 12 nucleotides matching TRBD2. Germline V gives CDR1 SEHNR, CDR2 FQNEAQ (reference sequence). Trimming at V came to 5 bases and at J to 3 bases, leaving 3 bases not matched to a gene. This CDR3 has 15 residues. The CDR3 here is CASSIGLAGTDTQYF. Written as DNA, the CDR3 is TGTGCCAGCAGCATCGGACTAGCGGGAACAGATACGCAGTATTTT.

A few counts support this clonotype. The chain carries TRBV5-1 and TRBJ2-3, with 8 bases aligning to TRBD2. V gave up 0 bases and J gave up 3 bases; unmatched junction bases: 6. Germline CDR1 is SGHRS and CDR2 is YFSETQ. The CDR3 runs 16 residues. CDR3 in DNA: TGCGCCAGCAGCTTGGGCCCCGGGACTAGTACAGATACGCAGTATTTT. Translated, it gives CASSLGPGTSTDTQYF. Using reference TRBV5-1 and TRBJ2-3 for the parts outside the CDR3, the full variable domain is KAGVTQTPRYLIKTRGQQVTLSCSPISGHRSVSWYQQTPGQGLQFLFEYFSETQRNKGNFPGRFSGRQFSNSRSEMNVSTLELGDSALYLCASSLGPGTSTDTQYFGPGTRLTVL.

Points on this clonotype: It may be a read error: a sequence one base away is much more abundant. This chain joins TRBV10-3 and TRBJ1-2; D might be TRBD1 (5 bases). CDR1 is ENHRY and CDR2 is SYGVKD in the germline V gene. V lost 6 bases and J lost 7, with 12 bases in between. The CDR3 is made up of 12 amino acids. The CDR3 nucleotides are TGTGCCATCAGGGAAGAGACAGCTGGCTACACCTTC. Its translation: CAIREETAGYTF.

The chain couples TRBV7-2 to TRBJ2-5; D call uncertain. The CDR3 contains 14 residues. Trimming removed 4 bases at V and 2 bases at J, with 11 bases between. Germline V CDR1 and CDR2: SGHTA, FQGNSA. CDR3 sequence (DNA): TGTGCCAGCAGCTCCTCCGTACTTCAAGAGACCCAGTACTTC. Protein product: CASSSSVLQETQYF.

A few counts support this clonotype. The chain joins TRBV29-1 to TRBJ2-1, with 10 bases matching TRBD1. The CDR3 contains 13 residues. The germline CDR1 and CDR2 sequences are SQVTM and ANQGSEA. J was trimmed by 6 bases and V by 6 bases; bases with no gene match: 5. The CDR3 DNA sequence: TGCAGCGTAGGGGACAGGGGTGCCAATGAGCAGTTCTTC. It codes for CSVGDRGANEQFF.

This sequence joins TRBV20-1 and TRBJ2-5; 9 positions match TRBD2. Germline CDR1 is DFQATT and CDR2 is SNEGSKA (reference sequence). Trimming cost V 3 bases and J 0 bases; bases outside gene matches: 14. The CDR3 spans 18 residues. The DNA for the CDR3 is TGCAGTGCTAGGGAGGTCCCCGAGCGGGGGGCGTACCAAGAGACCCAGTACTTC. Protein: CSAREVPERGAYQETQYF.

This sequence joins TRBV13 and TRBJ1-4, with 8 bases matching TRBD1. CDR1 PRHDT and CDR2 FYEKMQ come from the germline V gene (reference sequence). V lost 4 bases and J lost 13; bases outside the gene matches: 5. The CDR3 extends over 12 amino acids. CDR3: CASSSDRGGLFF. In DNA, the CDR3 is TGTGCCAGCAGCTCCGACAGGGGCGGACTGTTTTTT. Full variable domain (remainder filled in from reference TRBV13 and TRBJ1-4): AAGVIQSPRHLIKEKRETATLKCYPIPRHDTVYWYQQGPGQDPQFLISFYEKMQSDKGSIPDRFSAQQFSDYHSELNMSSLELGDSALYFCASSSDRGGLFFGSGTQLSVL.

In this sample, this clonotype turned up once. CDR3 DNA sequence: TGTGCCAGCAGAAGGGACATCTGGAACATTCAGTACTTC. The encoded protein is CASRRDIWNIQYF. J is TRBJ2-5 and V is TRBV27; D is possibly TRBD1 (6 bases). TRBJ2-4 matches the DNA end more closely, so the J call is doubtful. The CDR3 spans 13 residues. Germline-derived CDR1 and CDR2 are MNHEY and SMNVEV (reference sequence).

This chain uses TRBV6-1 with TRBJ2-3; 9 nucleotides agree with TRBD2. Germline V gene lookup returns CDR1 MNHNS and CDR2 SASEGT. Trimming took 4 bases from V and 1 from J; bases not matched to a gene: 15. CDR3 length equals 19 residues. The CDR3, as DNA: TGTGCCAGCAGTGCCCGGGGTAGCGGGAGAGAACTAGGCACAGATACGCAGTATTTT. As protein: CASSARGSGRELGTDTQYF.

This rearrangement joins TRBV29-1 to TRBJ2-3; 8 positions agree with TRBD2. The CDR3 totals 14 residues. The V segment lost 3 bases and the J segment 3 bases; nucleotides outside the gene matches: 5. Per the germline V gene, CDR1 is SQVTM and CDR2 is ANQGSEA. As DNA, the CDR3 is TGCAGCGTTGAGGCTAGCGGGTTTACAGATACGCAGTATTTT. This encodes CSVEASGFTDTQYF.

V usage is TRBV15 and J usage is TRBJ2-7, with 9 bases aligning to TRBD2. Trimming cost V 5 bases and J 3 bases; bases outside gene matches: 5. CDR3 length: 14 amino acids. The germline V gene encodes CDR1 LNHNV and CDR2 YYDKDF (reference sequence). CDR3 bases: TGTGCCACCAGCTCGGCGGGAGGGCACTACGAGCAGTACTTC. Translating gives CATSSAGGHYEQYF. Filled out from reference TRBV15 and TRBJ2-7, the complete variable domain reads DAMVIQNPRYQVTQFGKPVTLSCSQTLNHNVMYWYQQKSSQAPKLLFHYYDKDFNNEADTPDNFQSRRPNTSFCFLDIRSPGLGDTAMYLCATSSAGGHYEQYFGPGTRLTVT.